Presented here are 18 T cell receptor beta chains from one specimen sequenced in a study of CD4+ T cells in melanoma. Libraries were prepared by immunoSEQ multiplex PCR; TCRdb keeps only in-frame clonotypes and omits some of them. The table has approximately 6,600 clones, approximately 69% seen once. The material sequenced was cells from a culture (not recorded whether cultured in vitro). The receptors derive from a human donor with melanoma.

This clone was detected a few times. The chain joins TRBV28 to TRBJ2-2, with TRBD2 identical over 7 bases. Germline V CDR1 and CDR2: MDHEN, SYDVKM. The CDR3 contains 15 residues. Trimming removed 5 bases from V and 4 bases from J; junction bases left unmatched: 7. CDR3 protein: CASSRVSGGTGELFF. The CDR3, as DNA: TGTGCCAGCAGTAGGGTGTCGGGGGGCACCGGGGAGCTGTTTTTT.

The rearrangement links TRBV6-5 to TRBJ2-5; 7 positions agree with TRBD1. Looked up from germline, CDR1 is MNHEY and CDR2 is SVGAGI. V trimming: 0 bases; J trimming: 5 bases; junction bases outside the gene matches: 6. The CDR3 is made up of 15 amino acids. The CDR3 loop reads CASSYSKQQGETQYF. In nucleotides, the CDR3 is TGTGCCAGCAGTTACTCGAAACAACAGGGGGAGACCCAGTACTTC.

The chain couples TRBV5-1 to TRBJ2-3, with TRBD2 matching 8 bases. With 0 bases clipped from V and 4 bases from J, the junction kept 1 base outside the gene matches. The CDR3 runs 14 residues. CDR1 and CDR2 (germline): SGHRS, YFSETQ. CDR3 region: CASSLERESDTQYF. Written as DNA, the CDR3 is TGCGCCAGCAGCTTGGAGCGGGAGTCAGATACGCAGTATTTT.

Only a few counts were recorded for this clone. V gene TRBV9 combines with J gene TRBJ1-2; 7 bases align to TRBD1. V lost 3 bases to trimming and J lost 1 base; unmatched junction nucleotides: 6. This CDR3 contains 15 residues. Germline V CDR1 and CDR2: SGDLS, YYNGEE. The CDR3 DNA sequence: TGTGCCAGCAGCGGTTACAGGGGAAATAACTATGGCTACACCTTC. Protein sequence: CASSGYRGNNYGYTF. The full variable domain, in which reference TRBV9 and TRBJ1-2 provide the parts outside the CDR3, is DSGVTQTPKHLITATGQRVTLRCSPRSGDLSVYWYQQSLDQGLQFLIQYYNGEERAKGNILERFSAQQFPDLHSELNLSSLELGDSALYFCASSGYRGNNYGYTFGSGTRLTVV.

The rearrangement uses TRBV4-1 and TRBJ2-2; 10 nucleotides agree with TRBD2. Germline V gene data show CDR1 as MGHRA and CDR2 as YSYEKL. The CDR3 runs 16 residues. V trimming: 4 bases; J trimming: 2 bases; junction bases outside the gene matches: 4. This CDR3 is CASSPVAGGNTGELFF. The CDR3 DNA reads as TGCGCCAGCAGCCCCGTAGCGGGGGGCAACACCGGGGAGCTGTTTTTT.

V usage is TRBV6-1 and J usage is TRBJ1-2, with D possibly matching TRBD1 (5 bases). The length of the CDR3 is 18 residues. The V gene's germline CDR1 is MNHNS and CDR2 SASEGT. V was pared by 1 base and J by 7 bases, with 25 bases between. The CDR3 protein is CASSEGLVDSTSMSGYTF. The CDR3 DNA reads TGTGCCAGCAGTGAAGGGTTAGTAGACAGCACTTCTATGAGTGGCTACACCTTC.

The chain combines TRBV9 with TRBJ1-1; TRBD1 matches 9 bases. With V trimmed by 4 bases and J by 6 bases, 7 bases remained unmatched. Germline V gives CDR1 SGDLS, CDR2 YYNGEE. This CDR3 has 14 amino acids. The CDR3 DNA reads TGTGCCAGCAGCAAGGGACAGGGCCAAGCTGAAGCTTTCTTT. The encoded protein is CASSKGQGQAEAFF. Together with reference TRBV9 and TRBJ1-1, the CDR3 gives the full variable domain: DSGVTQTPKHLITATGQRVTLRCSPRSGDLSVYWYQQSLDQGLQFLIQYYNGEERAKGNILERFSAQQFPDLHSELNLSSLELGDSALYFCASSKGQGQAEAFFGQGTRLTVV.

The chain has TRBV10-3 and TRBJ2-2; TRBD2 matches 7 bases. J lost 3 bases, V lost 10 bases, and 8 bases had no gene match. The CDR3 runs to 14 residues. Germline CDR1 is ENHRY and CDR2 is SYGVKD. This CDR3 is CATMGGVDTGELFF. The CDR3, as DNA: TGTGCCACAATGGGGGGGGTCGACACCGGGGAGCTGTTTTTT.

The V gene is TRBV15, the J gene TRBJ1-1; 7 positions match TRBD1. The CDR3 has 16 amino acids. Germline lookup yields CDR1 LNHNV and CDR2 YYDKDF (reference sequence). With 0 bases clipped from V and 2 bases from J, the junction kept 6 bases outside the gene matches. The CDR3 loop reads CATSRDWDSLNTEAFF. In DNA, the CDR3 is TGTGCCACCAGCAGAGATTGGGACAGTCTCAACACTGAAGCTTTCTTT.

This chain links TRBV19 with TRBJ1-3, with no clear D. Trimming cost V 5 bases and J 0 bases, with 17 bases left between them. The CDR3 spans 17 residues. The germline V gene encodes CDR1 LNHDA and CDR2 SQIVND (reference sequence). In DNA, the CDR3 is TGTGCCAGTAGTCCGCCGGACTATAGCCCCTCTGGAAACACCATATATTTT. Protein sequence: CASSPPDYSPSGNTIYF. The whole variable domain, remainder taken from reference TRBV19 and TRBJ1-3, is DGGITQSPKYLFRKEGQNVTLSCEQNLNHDAMYWYRQDPGQGLRLIYYSQIVNDFQKGDIAEGYSVSREKKESFPLTVTSAQKNPTAFYLCASSPPDYSPSGNTIYFGEGSWLTVV.

V usage is TRBV7-3 and J usage is TRBJ2-2; no firm D call. This CDR3 is 12 amino acids long. Trimming shortened V by 1 base and J by 6 bases, and 3 bases separated the two germline ends. Per germline, CDR1 SGHTA and CDR2 FQGTGA. Written as DNA, the CDR3 is TGTGCCAGCAGCTTAAATCCCGGGGAGCTGTTTTTT. Its protein product is CASSLNPGELFF.

This clone was observed a handful of times. The chain carries TRBV4-1 and TRBJ1-2; TRBD1 matches at 12 bases. The germline CDR1 and CDR2 sequences are MGHRA and YSYEKL. V lost 0 bases and J lost 6; bases outside the gene matches: 8. The CDR3 is 17 residues long. The CDR3 loop is CASSQDWGTGGADGYTF. DNA for the CDR3: TGCGCCAGCAGCCAAGATTGGGGGACAGGGGGCGCAGATGGCTACACCTTC.

This chain links TRBV5-1 with TRBJ1-1; TRBD1 agrees at 7 bases. Unmatched junction bases numbered 3, after V lost 3 bases and J lost 1 base. From germline, CDR1 is SGHRS and CDR2 YFSETQ. The CDR3 is 14 residues long. The CDR3 is CASSSRTGNTEAFF. DNA of the CDR3: TGCGCCAGCAGCTCTCGGACAGGGAACACTGAAGCTTTCTTT.

This chain connects TRBV19 to TRBJ2-3, with no clear D. The germline V gene has CDR1 LNHDA and CDR2 SQIVND (reference sequence). The CDR3 is 14 residues long. With 4 bases removed from V and 0 bases from J, the gap between germline ends came to 8 bases. Here the CDR3 reads CASSRQTSTDTQYF. The CDR3 DNA reads TGTGCCAGTAGTAGGCAGACTAGCACAGATACGCAGTATTTT.

J is TRBJ1-1 and V is TRBV18; TRBD1 matches 8 bases. Trimming took 5 bases from V and 0 from J; bases not matched to a gene: 5. This CDR3 is 15 amino acids long. Germline CDR1 and CDR2: KGHSH and LQKENI. In DNA, the CDR3 is TGTGCCAGCTCAAGGGACAGGCTTCTGAACACTGAAGCTTTCTTT. It specifies CASSRDRLLNTEAFF.

V is TRBV6-5 and J is TRBJ1-6; D perhaps matches TRBD1 (5 bases). Trimming removed 2 bases at V and 8 bases at J, with 10 bases between. Looked up from germline, CDR1 is MNHEY and CDR2 is SVGAGI. The CDR3 is 14 amino acids. CDR3 sequence (DNA): TGTGCCAGCAGTTACAAGGGGTGGGATTCACCCCTCCACTTT. Protein sequence: CASSYKGWDSPLHF.

This chain uses TRBV29-1 with TRBJ1-2; 11 positions match TRBD1. The CDR3 extends over 14 amino acids. CDR1 SQVTM and CDR2 ANQGSEA come from the germline V gene. Trimming removed 3 bases from V and 8 bases from J; junction bases left unmatched: 8. The CDR3 nucleotides read TGCAGCGTTGAGTCCAGGACAGGGGGCGACGGCTACACCTTC. This translates into CSVESRTGGDGYTF.

A few counts support this clone. The chain couples TRBV7-3 to TRBJ1-1, with D tentatively TRBD1 (5 bases). Germline-derived CDR1 and CDR2 are SGHTA and FQGTGA. The CDR3 extends over 15 amino acids. Trimming took off 4 bases at V and 4 bases at J, with 16 bases between the two ends. The CDR3 DNA is TGTGCCAGCAGCTCGGCGGGGGTGGGGGGCACTGAAGCTTTCTTT. It codes for CASSSAGVGGTEAFF.